This TCR beta chain appears in the sequencing data of a study of spatial heterogeneity in lung cancer. General observations from the study: Expanded tumor TCRs that were ubiquitous appeared in blood more at resection than follow-up.

Described time point: blood at routine non-recurrence follow-up after resection. No cells were sorted before sequencing. The whole RNA sequenced was extracted from tumor, nontumor lung or frozen PBMC. This clonotype was detected only a few times. Its antigen is not known. V shed 5 bases and J shed 5 bases, with 14 bases lying between them. This CDR3 is built from 14 residues. CDR1 and CDR2 from the germline V gene are MNHEY and SMNVEV (reference sequence). TCR cDNA molecules each carried a unique molecular identifier. Each CDR3 protein gets one entry after TCRdb re-called the 5' RACE reads with MiXCR. This table has roughly 99,000 distinct CDR3 sequences, 19% appearing once.

The V call is TRBV27, the J call TRBJ2-3, with unresolved D. The sample in question was PBMCs, obtained at follow-up. The receptor comes from a male donor with early-stage non-small cell lung cancer. The CDR3 nucleotides read TGTGCCAGCAGTATGAACCTCATTCTAGATACGCAGTATTTT. It yields the protein CASSMNLILDTQYF.